The T cell receptor beta chain under discussion was sequenced for a study of molecular identifiers for immune sequencing clone quantification. The study, taken as a whole, reports: Effector cells had over 98% of their molecules in clones above 20 RNA copies, while naive cells had under 1%.

About this clonotype itself: The antigen is undetermined. A much larger clone lies a single base off, so this may be a read error.

V was clipped by 5 bases and J by 5 bases, with 12 bases between them. This CDR3 has 13 residues. CDR1 and CDR2 from the germline V gene are SEHNR and FQNEAQ (reference sequence). TCRdb used MiXCR to reprocess the PCR reads, holding one entry per CDR3 protein. Among some 100,000 distinct CDR3 sequences listed, about 35% were seen once. This TCR was recovered from a human donor in good health. Some libraries in this study had Jurkat cell RNA spiked in. The material sequenced was naive CD8+ T cells from blood, with Jurkat cell RNA spiked in. The subset here: FACS-sorted CD8+CD4-CCR7+CD45RA+ naive T cells. This chain uses TRBV7-9 with TRBJ2-5; D call uncertain. The CDR3 here is CASSPWQLETQYF. As DNA, the CDR3 is TGTGCCAGCAGCCCCTGGCAGTTGGAGACCCAGTACTTC.